This TCR beta chain originates from a study of glioma-infiltrating T cells after dendritic cell vaccination. The overall study: Between the early 2000s and the early 2010s, patients got autologous tumor lysate-pulsed dendritic cell vaccines. General study results and limits: Higher pretreatment TIL content predicted longer progression-free time and survival.

This clone was counted a few times. Antigen: not known. Germline assignment: CDR1 SNHLY and CDR2 FYNNEI. Trimming took off 4 bases at V and 3 bases at J, with 16 bases between the two ends. The CDR3 sequence is 15 residues long. None of the glioblastoma patients had an isocitrate dehydrogenase mutation. Here immunoSEQ multiplex PCR was the method, and the copy in TCRdb shows in-frame clones only, minus some. This sample has tens of thousands of clones; 65% to 90% occur once, and the top ten carry 15% to 19%. Specimen: blood, collected before dendritic cell vaccination. This sequence was found in a human donor with glioblastoma. V is TRBV2 and J is TRBJ2-7; weak D call: TRBD1 (7 bases). CDR3 sequence: CASSAEGAGGYEQYF. DNA of the CDR3: TGTGCCAGCAGTGCGGAGGGGGCAGGTGGCTACGAGCAGTACTTC.